A selection of T cell receptor beta chains follows, all from one sample in a study of blood T cell repertoires in COVID-19. This table comes from immunoSEQ multiplex PCR, and its TCRdb copy is limited to in-frame clones, with some not included. This table holds fewer than 130,000 clones, over 75% found once. The sample consisted of peripheral blood. These receptors were obtained from a woman older than 75 with active or convalescent COVID-19. The CDR3 runs from the conserved cysteine through the conserved F or W. A D gene is named only where the DNA matches it firmly. The size of a clone is reported for some rows only, either as once, few or many, or as a class for expanded clones.

d_call: TRBD1
j_call: TRBJ1-2
v_call: TRBV5-1
clone_size: NA
cdr3_nt: TGCGCCAGCAGCTTTCGTGGGGGGCGGACAGGGGTAGAATATGGCTACACCTTC
cdr3_aa: CASSFRGGRTGVEYGYTF

d_call: TRBD2
j_call: TRBJ2-1
v_call: TRBV19
clone_size: NA
cdr3_nt: TGTGCCAGTAGTAAACTAGCGGGAGTAAACAATGAGCAGTTCTTC
cdr3_aa: CASSKLAGVNNEQFF

d_call: TRBD1
j_call: TRBJ1-1
v_call: TRBV28
clone_size: NA
cdr3_nt: TGTGCCAGCAGTTTAGCGAACAGGGGTGAAGCTTTCTTT
cdr3_aa: CASSLANRGEAFF

d_call: NA
j_call: TRBJ2-2
v_call: TRBV6-4
clone_size: few
cdr3_nt: TGTGCCAGCAGTGAAAATTCAAACACCGGGGAGCTGTTTTTT
cdr3_aa: CASSENSNTGELFF

d_call: NA
j_call: TRBJ2-3
v_call: TRBV4-1
clone_size: NA
cdr3_nt: TGCGCCAGCAGCTCCCGGGGGGATACGCAGTATTTT
cdr3_aa: CASSSRGDTQYF

d_call: NA
j_call: TRBJ1-2
v_call: TRBV10-2
clone_size: NA
cdr3_nt: TGCGCCAGCAGTGTCGGGGCAGGGGACGGTGGCTACACCTTC
cdr3_aa: CASSVGAGDGGYTF

d_call: TRBD1
j_call: TRBJ1-4
v_call: TRBV11-2
clone_size: once
cdr3_nt: TGTGCCAGCAGTCGTGACAGGGGTAGTGAAAAACTGTTTTTT
cdr3_aa: CASSRDRGSEKLFF

d_call: NA
j_call: TRBJ2-1
v_call: TRBV29-1
clone_size: NA
cdr3_nt: TGCAGCGTTGAAATACAGCTGAACAATGAGCAGTTCTTC
cdr3_aa: CSVEIQLNNEQFF

d_call: NA
j_call: TRBJ2-1
v_call: TRBV2
clone_size: NA
cdr3_nt: TGTGCCAGCAGGACTACATGGGACAATGAGCAGTTCTTC
cdr3_aa: CASRTTWDNEQFF

d_call: NA
j_call: TRBJ1-2
v_call: TRBV3-1/TRBV3-2
clone_size: NA
cdr3_nt: TGTGCCAGCAGCCAAATTTGGGCTGATGGCTACACCTTC
cdr3_aa: CASSQIWADGYTF

d_call: NA
j_call: TRBJ1-2
v_call: TRBV28
clone_size: NA
cdr3_nt: TGTGCCAGCAGTCTAGACAGCCCTTATGGCTACACCTTC
cdr3_aa: CASSLDSPYGYTF

d_call: NA
j_call: TRBJ2-1
v_call: TRBV5-4
clone_size: NA
cdr3_nt: TGTGCCAGCAGCTTGGGACTCGTCGGCCTATACAATGAGCAGTTCTTC
cdr3_aa: CASSLGLVGLYNEQFF

d_call: NA
j_call: TRBJ1-2
v_call: TRBV28
clone_size: NA
cdr3_nt: TGTGCCGGGCGTGACAGTAACTATGGCTACACCTTC
cdr3_aa: CAGRDSNYGYTF

d_call: NA
j_call: TRBJ1-4
v_call: TRBV6-5
clone_size: NA
cdr3_nt: TGTGCCAGCAGTTACTCCCTCTTGACAGTTGGGGAAAAACTGTTTTTT
cdr3_aa: CASSYSLLTVGEKLFF

d_call: NA
j_call: TRBJ1-2
v_call: TRBV9
clone_size: NA
cdr3_nt: TGTGCCAGCAGCGTAGCCAACCCCGACAGGCCTCCCTATGGCTACACCTTC
cdr3_aa: CASSVANPDRPPYGYTF

d_call: TRBD1
j_call: TRBJ1-3
v_call: TRBV3-1/TRBV3-2
clone_size: NA
cdr3_nt: TGTGCCAGCAGCTACCAGGGGGTTGGAAACACCATATATTTT
cdr3_aa: CASSYQGVGNTIYF

d_call: NA
j_call: TRBJ2-7
v_call: TRBV5-1
clone_size: NA
cdr3_nt: TGCGCCAGCAGCACCGGACAGTATGGGGCCTACGAGCAGTACTTC
cdr3_aa: CASSTGQYGAYEQYF

d_call: NA
j_call: TRBJ1-4
v_call: TRBV18
clone_size: NA
cdr3_nt: TGTGCCAGCTCACCGGGGGCGTATAATGAAAAACTGTTTTTT
cdr3_aa: CASSPGAYNEKLFF

d_call: TRBD2
j_call: TRBJ2-7
v_call: TRBV6-5
clone_size: once
cdr3_nt: TGTGCCAGCGGGCGACTAGCGGGAAGGAACGAGCAGTACTTC
cdr3_aa: CASGRLAGRNEQYF

d_call: NA
j_call: TRBJ2-5
v_call: TRBV7-2
clone_size: NA
cdr3_nt: TGTGCCAGCAGCCCGCGAACAGGCCGATCCAACGCGGAGACCCAGTACTTC
cdr3_aa: CASSPRTGRSNAETQYF

d_call: TRBD1
j_call: TRBJ1-4
v_call: TRBV7-2
clone_size: once
cdr3_nt: TGTGCCAGCAGCTTAACAGGGGGCGCGGATGAAAAACTGTTTTTT
cdr3_aa: CASSLTGGADEKLFF

d_call: NA
j_call: TRBJ1-6
v_call: TRBV21-1
clone_size: NA
cdr3_nt: TGTGCCAGCAGCTCGTGGACAGGGGAAAATTCACCCCTCCACTTT
cdr3_aa: CASSSWTGENSPLHF

d_call: NA
j_call: TRBJ2-7
v_call: TRBV2
clone_size: NA
cdr3_nt: TGTGCCAGCAGTGAAACGGGAGTCCCCTACGAGCAGTACTTC
cdr3_aa: CASSETGVPYEQYF

d_call: NA
j_call: TRBJ1-1
v_call: TRBV20-1
clone_size: NA
cdr3_nt: TGCAGTGCTAGTAATGACAGGCAGAACACTGAAGCTTTCTTT
cdr3_aa: CSASNDRQNTEAFF

d_call: NA
j_call: TRBJ1-1
v_call: TRBV7-3
clone_size: NA
cdr3_nt: TGTGCCAGCAGCTTAACTGGGCAGAGGGAGGGGAACACTGAAGCTTTCTTT
cdr3_aa: CASSLTGQREGNTEAFF

d_call: NA
j_call: TRBJ2-5
v_call: TRBV12-3/TRBV12-4
clone_size: few
cdr3_nt: TGTGCCAGCAGTTTAGGAGCCGGGACCCAGTACTTC
cdr3_aa: CASSLGAGTQYF

d_call: TRBD2
j_call: TRBJ2-2
v_call: TRBV15
clone_size: NA
cdr3_nt: TGTGCCACCAGCAGAGACCTAGCGGGAGGGGGCACCGGGGAGCTGTTTTTT
cdr3_aa: CATSRDLAGGGTGELFF

d_call: NA
j_call: TRBJ2-2
v_call: TRBV2
clone_size: NA
cdr3_nt: TGTGCCAGCGGTTTAGCGTTTACCGGGGAGCTGTTTTTT
cdr3_aa: CASGLAFTGELFF

d_call: TRBD2
j_call: TRBJ2-1
v_call: TRBV7-2
clone_size: NA
cdr3_nt: TGTGCCAGCAGCTTACAATACAGACTAGCGGGAGGCGCGCAGTTCTTC
cdr3_aa: CASSLQYRLAGGAQFF

d_call: TRBD2
j_call: TRBJ2-1
v_call: TRBV10-2
clone_size: NA
cdr3_nt: TGCGCCAGCAAGGGCACTAGCGGATTCTACAATGAGCAGTTCTTC
cdr3_aa: CASKGTSGFYNEQFF

d_call: TRBD1
j_call: TRBJ1-5
v_call: TRBV5-1
clone_size: NA
cdr3_nt: TGCGCCAGCAGCCCACAGGGGCAAAATCAGCCCCAGCATTTT
cdr3_aa: CASSPQGQNQPQHF

d_call: NA
j_call: TRBJ2-2
v_call: TRBV4-1
clone_size: once
cdr3_nt: TGCGCCAGCAGCCACCCAGGTGGGGGCTCGAACACCGGGGAGCTGTTTTTT
cdr3_aa: CASSHPGGGSNTGELFF

d_call: TRBD2
j_call: TRBJ2-3
v_call: TRBV5-1
clone_size: NA
cdr3_nt: TGCGCCAGCAGCTTGTTCATTTTCGGTTCTAGCGGAAGCACAGATACGCAGTATTTT
cdr3_aa: CASSLFIFGSSGSTDTQYF

d_call: TRBD2
j_call: TRBJ2-7
v_call: TRBV13
clone_size: NA
cdr3_nt: TGTGCCAGCAGCCAGGAGGCCGCGGGAGGGTTGGTGTACGAGCAGTACTTC
cdr3_aa: CASSQEAAGGLVYEQYF

d_call: TRBD2
j_call: TRBJ2-7
v_call: TRBV7-9
clone_size: NA
cdr3_nt: TGTGCCAGCAGCTTGGAGGTAGCGGGCGAGCAGTACTTC
cdr3_aa: CASSLEVAGEQYF

d_call: TRBD2
j_call: TRBJ2-5
v_call: TRBV5-6
clone_size: once
cdr3_nt: TGTGCCAGCAGCTTGACGCTAGCGGCGTACCAAGAGACCCAGTACTTC
cdr3_aa: CASSLTLAAYQETQYF

d_call: TRBD2
j_call: TRBJ2-1
v_call: TRBV6-2/TRBV6-3
clone_size: NA
cdr3_nt: TGTGCCAGCAGTAACCCGACTAGCGGGATAGGCGATGAGCAGTTCTTC
cdr3_aa: CASSNPTSGIGDEQFF

d_call: TRBD2
j_call: TRBJ2-3
v_call: TRBV7-2
clone_size: NA
cdr3_nt: TGTGCCAGCAGGTCGGGCGGGAGTGGGGATACGCAGTATTTT
cdr3_aa: CASRSGGSGDTQYF

d_call: TRBD1
j_call: TRBJ1-4
v_call: TRBV18
clone_size: NA
cdr3_nt: TGTGCCAGCTCACTACAGGGGCGAGGGGAAAAACTGTTTTTT
cdr3_aa: CASSLQGRGEKLFF